Listed here are 22 T cell receptor beta chains from one sample, sequenced in a study of T-cell reconstitution after alpha-beta-depleted transplantation in children. Unique molecular identifiers featured in how the TCRbeta library was prepared. TCRdb passed the PCR reads through MiXCR, listing each CDR3 protein once. The table lists 280,000 or so distinct CDR3 sequences, roughly 11% of them singletons. Material: peripheral blood, obtained 180 days after TCRalphabeta/CD19-depleted stem cell transplant. Receptors were obtained from a male patient between 2 and 15 years old who had a stem cell transplant for chronic granulomatous disease, so the T cells may come from the graft donor.

The table lists this clonotype with many counts. V usage is TRBV6-5 and J usage is TRBJ2-5; possible D gene TRBD1, 5 bases. The CDR3 runs 14 residues. Per germline, CDR1 MNHEY and CDR2 SVGAGI. Between the trimmed V and J ends, which lost 8 bases and 2 bases, there was a span of 15 bases. CDR3: CASRMRQFQETQYF. The DNA for the CDR3 is TGTGCCAGCCGGATGAGACAGTTTCAAGAGACCCAGTACTTC.

The J gene is TRBJ2-2, the V gene TRBV10-3; D uncertain. Germline-derived CDR1 and CDR2 are ENHRY and SYGVKD. The CDR3 loop spans 14 amino acids. The V gene lost 4 bases and the J gene lost 5 bases, with 11 bases spanning the gap. DNA for the CDR3: TGTGCCATCAGTGTGGTGGCGGTGACCGGGGAGCTGTTTTTT. Translation: CAISVVAVTGELFF.

In its sample, this clonotype was seen many times. The chain is built from TRBV7-2 and TRBJ1-4; D uncertain. The CDR3 covers 12 residues. Germline-derived CDR1 and CDR2 are SGHTA and FQGNSA. Trimming stripped 5 bases from V and 4 bases from J, with 5 bases between. CDR3 coding DNA: TGTGCCAGCAGCCCTTATAATGAAAAACTGTTTTTT. Protein product: CASSPYNEKLFF. The whole variable domain, remainder taken from reference TRBV7-2 and TRBJ1-4, is GAGVSQSPSNKVTEKGKDVELRCDPISGHTALYWYRQSLGQGLEFLIYFQGNSAPDKSGLPSDRFSAERTGGSVSTLTIQRTQQEDSAVYLCASSPYNEKLFFGSGTQLSVL.

This clonotype was detected ten times or more. The chain has TRBV20-1 and TRBJ2-7, with D maybe TRBD1 (6 bases). V lost 5 bases, J lost 3 bases, and 14 bases lay in between. Germline V lookup: CDR1 DFQATT, CDR2 SNEGSKA (reference sequence). CDR3 length equals 13 residues. CDR3: CSAVWGRDYEQYF. In DNA, the CDR3 is TGCAGTGCTGTCTGGGGGCGAGACTACGAGCAGTACTTC.

There are many counts of this clonotype. The chain employs TRBV12-3 or TRBV12-4 and TRBJ2-1; 7 nucleotides line up with TRBD1. Trimming cost V 3 bases and J 13 bases; bases outside gene matches: 9. The CDR3 consists of 13 residues. CDR3 in DNA: TGTGCCAGCAGTTTTGAGGGGGCGCGATCACAGTTCTTC. This codes for CASSFEGARSQFF.

This clonotype was recorded at least ten times. CDR3 in DNA: TGCGCCAGCAGCAGGACAGGCCCCGGGGAGCTGTTTTTT. This encodes CASSRTGPGELFF. This rearrangement joins TRBV5-1 to TRBJ2-2, with 7 bases identical to TRBD1. J lost 6 bases, V lost 4 bases, and 3 bases had no gene match. The germline V gene has CDR1 SGHRS and CDR2 YFSETQ. The CDR3 loop spans 13 amino acids.

There are many counts of this clonotype. The chain is built from TRBV12-3 or TRBV12-4 and TRBJ2-2, with 7 bases fitting TRBD1. V lost 7 bases, J lost 3 bases, and 8 bases stayed unmatched. This CDR3 is built from 15 residues. The CDR3 DNA follows: TGTGCCAGCACCTTCAGGGGACAGTACACCGGGGAGCTGTTTTTT. It encodes CASTFRGQYTGELFF.

Notes on this clonotype: This may come from a read error, since a much larger clone is one base off. CDR3 coding DNA: TGTGCCAGCAGCTTAGAGGGTTGGGGAGTGGCAGATACGAAGTATTTT. This gives the protein CASSLEGWGVADTKYF. The J gene is TRBJ2-3, the V gene TRBV7-3, with D tentatively TRBD2 (5 bases). This CDR3 has 16 residues. Looked up from germline, CDR1 is SGHTA and CDR2 is FQGTGA.

This clonotype was seen ten or more times. The chain is built from TRBV7-8 and TRBJ2-1, with 8 positions matching TRBD2. The germline gives CDR1 SGHVS, CDR2 FQNEAQ. This CDR3 is 16 amino acids long. J lost 5 bases, V lost 5 bases, and 11 bases had no gene match. CDR3 region: CASSQPISGTHNEQFF. DNA for the CDR3: TGTGCCAGCAGCCAGCCTATTAGCGGGACACACAATGAGCAGTTCTTC.

This clonotype has ten or more counts. In DNA form, the CDR3 reads TGTGCCAGCAGCTGGATACAGGGGGCAGGTGAGCAGTTCTTC. As protein: CASSWIQGAGEQFF. V usage is TRBV5-5 and J usage is TRBJ2-1; 9 nucleotides match TRBD1. The CDR3 totals 14 residues. The V gene's germline CDR1 is SGHKS and CDR2 YYEKEE (reference sequence). With V trimmed by 3 bases and J by 9 bases, 7 bases remained unmatched.

This clonotype was detected ten times or more. V is TRBV5-1 and J is TRBJ1-1; the D gene is possibly TRBD1 (5 bases). Per germline, CDR1 SGHRS and CDR2 YFSETQ. Between the trimmed V and J ends, which lost 0 bases and 1 base, there was a span of 10 bases. The CDR3 runs to 15 residues. The CDR3 bases are TGCGCCAGCAGCTTGGAGACAGCCCAGAACACTGAAGCTTTCTTT. Translating gives CASSLETAQNTEAFF.

This clonotype was seen ten or more times. The V call is TRBV12-3 or TRBV12-4, the J call TRBJ2-6; D may be TRBD1 or TRBD2 (5 bases each). V lost 9 bases to trimming and J lost 1 base, with 13 bases between them. The CDR3 runs to 15 residues. The CDR3 loop reads CASGDGQSGANVLTF. CDR3 DNA: TGTGCCAGTGGGGACGGACAATCTGGGGCCAACGTCCTGACTTTC.

Concerning this clonotype: A much larger clone sits a single nucleotide away, making a read error possible. The chain recombines TRBV20-1 with TRBJ2-5; D unclear. The V gene's germline CDR1 is DFQATT and CDR2 SNEGSKA (reference sequence). The CDR3 consists of 13 residues. CDR3 sequence reads: CSARGPKQEIQYF. The CDR3 DNA reads TGCAGTGCTAGAGGGCCAAAACAAGAGATCCAGTACTTC.

This clonotype was seen ten or more times. The chain links TRBV21-1 to TRBJ2-5; the D call in the table, TRBD1, was not verified against the DNA. TRBV21-1 is a documented pseudogene. The CDR3 totals 17 residues. CDR3 residues: CAQRGQGVWKNQETQYF. The DNA for the CDR3 is TGTGCTCAGCGGGGACAGGGAGTGTGGAAGAATCAAGAGACCCAGTACTTC.

V gene TRBV5-8 combines with J gene TRBJ2-4, with 10 bases lining up with TRBD1. CDR3 length: 17 amino acids. Germline V CDR1 and CDR2: SGHTS, YDEGEE. J was trimmed by 1 base and V by 2 bases; bases with no gene match: 6. CDR3 nucleotide sequence: TGTGCCAGCAGCTTCTCGGGACAGGGGATTGCCAAAAACATTCAGTACTTC. Amino acid sequence: CASSFSGQGIAKNIQYF. Drawing the rest from reference TRBV5-8 and TRBJ2-4, the complete variable domain is EAGVTQSPTHLIKTRGQQATLRCSPISGHTSVYWYQQALGLGLQFLLWYDEGEERNRGNFPPRFSGRQFPNYSSELNVNALELEDSALYLCASSFSGQGIAKNIQYFGAGTRLSVL.

This chain uses TRBV19 with TRBJ1-1, with D uncertain. The CDR3 consists of 13 residues. The V gene's germline CDR1 is LNHDA and CDR2 SQIVND (reference sequence). Trimming removed 3 bases from V and 3 bases from J, with 8 bases in between. CDR3 in DNA: TGTGCCAGTAGTATTCCGGGGTACACTGAAGCTTTCTTT. Protein sequence: CASSIPGYTEAFF. Full variable domain (rest looked up from reference TRBV19 and TRBJ1-1): DGGITQSPKYLFRKEGQNVTLSCEQNLNHDAMYWYRQDPGQGLRLIYYSQIVNDFQKGDIAEGYSVSREKKESFPLTVTSAQKNPTAFYLCASSIPGYTEAFFGQGTRLTVV.

This clonotype was recorded at least ten times. This chain uses TRBV4-2 with TRBJ2-6, with TRBD1 as a possible D gene (6 bases). This CDR3 is built from 16 residues. Germline V gene data show CDR1 as LGHNA and CDR2 as YNFKEQ. The germline V and J ends were trimmed by 4 bases and 2 bases, with 12 bases remaining between them. CDR3 in DNA: TGTGCCAGCAGCCCCATCACAGGGACTGGGGCCAACGTCCTGACTTTC. This translates into CASSPITGTGANVLTF.

This clonotype occurred many times. This chain's CDR3 is CASSLGQGSNSEAFF. The CDR3 DNA follows: TGTGCCAGCAGCTTAGGGCAGGGGAGTAATTCTGAAGCTTTCTTT. J is TRBJ1-1 and V is TRBV7-9; a weak D match, TRBD1 (6 bases). V shed 1 base and J shed 6 bases, with 15 bases lying between them. There are 15 residues in the CDR3. CDR1 and CDR2 (germline): SEHNR, FQNEAQ (reference sequence). The whole variable domain, filled in from reference TRBV7-9 and TRBJ1-1, reads DTGVSQNPRHKITKRGQNVTFRCDPISEHNRLYWYRQTLGQGPEFLTYFQNEAQLEKSRLLSDRFSAERPKGSFSTLEIQRTEQGDSAMYLCASSLGQGSNSEAFFGQGTRLTVV.

At least ten counts were recorded for this clonotype. One end of the junction is discordant with germline, which a read error may explain. V usage is TRBV11-3 and J usage is TRBJ2-1, with D possibly matching TRBD1 (5 bases). CDR1 and CDR2 from the germline V gene are SGHNT and YENEEA. The CDR3 length is 15 residues. CDR3 DNA: TGTGCCAGCAGCCTAGACAGAACCTCCTACAATGAGCAGTTCTTC. It codes for CASSLDRTSYNEQFF.

As concerns this clonotype: A much bigger clone sits one base away, suggesting this may be a read error. The V and J genes are TRBV6-5 and TRBJ2-2; D is uncertain. V was trimmed by 11 bases and J by 6 bases, leaving 13 bases between them. The CDR3 has 12 amino acids. Germline lookup yields CDR1 MNHEY and CDR2 SVGAGI. CDR3 sequence: CAGINPPGELFF. CDR3 bases: TGTGCCGGCATAAACCCTCCCGGGGAGCTGTTTTTT.

This clonotype was seen many times. The chain recombines TRBV12-3 or TRBV12-4 with TRBJ1-5; 7 nucleotides match TRBD1. V lost 4 bases and J lost 5; bases outside the gene matches: 5. The CDR3 runs to 14 residues. As DNA, the CDR3 is TGTGCCAGCAGTTCAACTCAGGGGGATCAGCCCCAGCATTTT. It codes for CASSSTQGDQPQHF.

This clonotype was recorded at least ten times. This chain connects TRBV5-1 to TRBJ2-1; no firm D call. The CDR3 consists of 14 residues. V was clipped by 4 bases and J by 5 bases, with 13 bases between them. Germline V gene sequence: CDR1 SGHRS, CDR2 YFSETQ. In DNA, the CDR3 is TGCGCCAGCAGCCGGGTCGGAGCAAACAATGAGCAGTTCTTC. Residues: CASSRVGANNEQFF. The whole variable domain, remainder taken from reference TRBV5-1 and TRBJ2-1, is KAGVTQTPRYLIKTRGQQVTLSCSPISGHRSVSWYQQTPGQGLQFLFEYFSETQRNKGNFPGRFSGRQFSNSRSEMNVSTLELGDSALYLCASSRVGANNEQFFGPGTRLTVL.